This T cell receptor beta chain stems from a study of blood T cell repertoires in COVID-19. Whole-study context: Sites in the United States, Italy and Spain provided acute and convalescent COVID-19 samples. The cDNA or gDNA used as material had been derived from T cells, B-cell-depleted T cells, or PBMCs.

The germline CDR1 and CDR2 sequences are SGHRS and YFSETQ. The CDR3 sequence is 15 residues long. V gave up 5 bases and J gave up 2 bases, with 17 bases separating them. Methods used by the authors: Amplification with reference gene primers provided the estimates of nucleated cell counts. The protocol was immunoSEQ multiplex PCR, while the TCRdb copy is restricted to in-frame clones and leaves out a portion. V and J calls and clone size are as listed in that table; D and trimming were resolved from the DNA. Among 150,000 to 200,000 clones listed, around nine tenths were seen once. The V gene is TRBV5-1, the J gene TRBJ2-7, with a possible D match to TRBD1 (7 bases). The specimen was peripheral blood. The sequence derives from a man between 65 and 85 years old with acute or convalescent COVID-19. The CDR3 nucleotides are TGCGCCAGCAGTCGGAGGGGGACAGAGACCTACGAGCAGTACTTC. Translating it yields CASSRRGTETYEQYF.